The 20 T cell receptor beta chains presented below share a single source sample, sequenced in a study of cytomegalovirus exposure and HLA in healthy donors. Primers included in the PCR were 60 Vbeta and 13 Jbeta primers. Only in-frame clones appear in the TCRdb table, and some are missing; sequencing was by immunoSEQ multiplex PCR. The sample carries roughly 83,000 clones, about four fifths recorded once. Input material: PBMCs. Receptors were obtained from a man aged 55 to 70 in good health and CMV-seronegative.

V and J are TRBV5-6 and TRBJ2-3, with TRBD1 matching 7 bases. Germline V gene data show CDR1 as SGHDT and CDR2 as YYEEEE. Germline trimming cut 0 bases from V and 2 bases from J; bases unmatched to any gene: 3. This CDR3 comprises 15 residues. CDR3 protein: CASSLEGASTDTQYF. CDR3 nucleotide sequence: TGTGCCAGCAGCTTGGAGGGGGCCTCCACAGATACGCAGTATTTT.

This chain links TRBV29-1 with TRBJ2-7, with 7 bases lining up with TRBD1. CDR1 and CDR2 from the germline V gene are SQVTM and ANQGSEA. The length of the CDR3 is 11 residues. V gave up 6 bases and J gave up 4 bases; unmatched junction bases: 3. The DNA of the CDR3 is TGCAGCGTCGAGGGGGCTTACGAGCAGTACTTC. This translates into CSVEGAYEQYF.

A single count supports this clone. V gene TRBV30 combines with J gene TRBJ1-2; 12 positions match TRBD1. The CDR3 loop spans 16 amino acids. Germline-derived CDR1 and CDR2 are GTSNPN and SVGIG (reference sequence). The trim removed 3 bases at V and 8 bases at J, leaving 13 bases unmatched. CDR3 residues: CAWRHQGGQGAGGYTF. The CDR3 DNA reads as TGTGCCTGGAGACACCAGGGGGGACAGGGGGCTGGGGGCTACACCTTC.

The chain combines TRBV5-5 with TRBJ2-7, with 7 bases lining up with TRBD2. The CDR3 is 15 residues long. V lost 0 bases to trimming and J lost 1 base; unmatched junction nucleotides: 4. The germline V gene encodes CDR1 SGHKS and CDR2 YYEKEE (reference sequence). The CDR3 region is CASSLAGTKSYEQYF. CDR3 bases: TGTGCCAGCAGCTTGGCCGGGACTAAGTCCTACGAGCAGTACTTC.

A remark on this clone: One end of the junction does not line up with germline, which may come from a read error. This rearrangement joins TRBV7-9 to TRBJ2-7; TRBD1 is a possible D gene (6 bases). CDR1 and CDR2 from the germline V gene are SEHNR and FQNEAQ (reference sequence). The CDR3 covers 14 residues. The CDR3 DNA reads TGTTCCAGCAGCTTAGGGCAGGGGTCCTACGAGCAGTACTTC. Protein product: CSSSLGQGSYEQYF. Combining the CDR3 with reference TRBV7-9 and TRBJ2-7 gives the whole variable domain DTGVSQNPRHKITKRGQNVTFRCDPISEHNRLYWYRQTLGQGPEFLTYFQNEAQLEKSRLLSDRFSAERPKGSFSTLEIQRTEQGDSAMYLCSSSLGQGSYEQYFGPGTRLTVT.

The chain is built from TRBV6-5 and TRBJ1-1; no definite D call. CDR3 length equals 14 residues. In germline, CDR1 is MNHEY, CDR2 SVGAGI. The V end lost 8 bases, the J end lost 5 bases, and 18 bases lay between the germline ends. CDR3 protein: CASHRFAEGTEAFF. In nucleotides, the CDR3 is TGTGCCAGCCACCGGTTCGCGGAAGGAACTGAAGCTTTCTTT.

This chain uses TRBV6-5 with TRBJ2-7, with 9 bases aligning to TRBD2. The germline CDR1 and CDR2 sequences are MNHEY and SVGAGI. This CDR3 spans 15 amino acids. Unmatched junction bases numbered 10, after V lost 6 bases and J lost 4 bases. CDR3 nucleotides: TGTGCCAGCAGCGACGGGGCGGGGGGGCCGTACGAGCAGTACTTC. Translating gives CASSDGAGGPYEQYF.

This clone showed up just a few times. The gene calls are TRBV29-1 and TRBJ1-3, with TRBD1 identical over 12 bases. There are 17 residues in the CDR3. Per germline, CDR1 SQVTM and CDR2 ANQGSEA. Trimming at V came to 0 bases and at J to 6 bases, leaving 9 bases not matched to a gene. The chain's CDR3 is CSVEDQGQGAMPNTIYF. DNA for the CDR3: TGCAGCGTTGAAGATCAGGGACAGGGGGCAATGCCAAACACCATATATTTT.

This clone was counted a few times. The V call is TRBV29-1, the J call TRBJ1-1; tentative D call: TRBD1 (5 bases). Germline V gives CDR1 SQVTM, CDR2 ANQGSEA. This CDR3 is built from 13 residues. V lost 4 bases and J 0 bases, leaving 9 bases between the germline ends. CDR3 sequence (DNA): TGCAGCGTTGTAGGGGATCTGAACACTGAAGCTTTCTTT. Translation: CSVVGDLNTEAFF.

This rearrangement joins TRBV7-8 to TRBJ1-1; D not certain. Trimming took off 5 bases at V and 3 bases at J, with 7 bases between the two ends. The CDR3 is made up of 12 amino acids. From germline, CDR1 is SGHVS and CDR2 FQNEAQ. The CDR3 nucleotides are TGTGCCAGCAGCCGGAGGGACACTGAAGCTTTCTTT. This gives the protein CASSRRDTEAFF.

This clone was seen a few times. The chain couples TRBV18 to TRBJ1-2; a weak D match, TRBD1 (6 bases). CDR1 KGHSH and CDR2 LQKENI come from the germline V gene. The V and J ends lost 3 bases and 8 bases respectively, with 16 bases between them. This CDR3 has 14 residues. The CDR3 coding sequence is TGTGCCAGCTCACCCCTTGAGGGGGAAGGAGGCTACACCTTC. This encodes CASSPLEGEGGYTF.

This clone was seen more than once but under ten times. The J gene is TRBJ2-2, the V gene TRBV13, with D possibly TRBD2 on 6 matching bases. Looked up from germline, CDR1 is PRHDT and CDR2 is FYEKMQ (reference sequence). The CDR3 has 14 residues. Trimming removed 4 bases from V and 2 bases from J, with 8 bases in between. The CDR3 is CASSWDLNTGELFF. CDR3 nucleotides: TGTGCCAGCAGCTGGGACTTAAACACCGGGGAGCTGTTTTTT.

Written as DNA, the CDR3 is TGTGCCTGGGGGCCCGGACGCAGGACAAACACCGGGGAGCTGTTTTTT. Its protein is CAWGPGRRTNTGELFF. This chain links TRBV30 with TRBJ2-2, with D tentatively TRBD1 (5 bases). The germline V gene has CDR1 GTSNPN and CDR2 SVGIG (reference sequence). The CDR3 consists of 16 residues. Trimming pared 5 bases from V and 2 bases from J, leaving 18 bases between.

This chain joins TRBV5-1 and TRBJ2-7, with TRBD2 identical over 8 bases. The CDR3 is 15 amino acids. Germline V CDR1 and CDR2: SGHRS, YFSETQ. V lost 5 bases, J lost 7 bases, and 14 bases stayed unmatched. DNA of the CDR3: TGCGCCAGCAGTCGTGGAAGCGGGGGCTACGAGGAGCAGTACTTC. Protein: CASSRGSGGYEEQYF.

Concerning this clone: In the same sample, other DNA sequences code for this CDR3. The rearrangement uses TRBV4-1 and TRBJ1-2; 9 nucleotides match TRBD1. Per the germline V gene, CDR1 is MGHRA and CDR2 is YSYEKL. Germline trimming cut 4 bases from V and 2 bases from J; bases unmatched to any gene: 2. The CDR3 loop spans 14 amino acids. CDR3 sequence: CASSPGTGNYGYTF. The CDR3 DNA reads TGCGCCAGCAGCCCTGGGACAGGGAACTATGGCTACACCTTC.

About this clone: The conserved phenylalanine or tryptophan normally closing the CDR3 is absent here, so this likely arose from a read error. The chain joins TRBV9 to TRBJ2-7; 8 bases map to TRBD1. J lost 5 bases, V lost 0 bases, and 7 bases had no gene match. The CDR3 is 15 amino acids. Germline V gives CDR1 SGDLS, CDR2 YYNGEE. The CDR3 bases are TGTGCCAGCAGCGTAGCTGGCAGGGGGCAGGACGAGCAGTACCTC. Its translation is CASSVAGRGQDEQYL.

J is TRBJ2-1 and V is TRBV5-6, with D maybe TRBD1 (6 bases). CDR3 length: 13 residues. Trimming pared 5 bases from V and 10 bases from J, leaving 16 bases between. Germline V gene lookup returns CDR1 SGHDT and CDR2 YYEEEE. CDR3 sequence: CASSQLRGAEQFF. Written as DNA, the CDR3 is TGTGCCAGCAGTCAGCTCAGGGGCGCGGAGCAGTTCTTC. The variable domain in full, with the rest retrieved from reference TRBV5-6 and TRBJ2-1, is DAGVTQSPTHLIKTRGQQVTLRCSPKSGHDTVSWYQQALGQGPQFIFQYYEEEERQRGNFPDRFSGHQFPNYSSELNVNALLLGDSALYLCASSQLRGAEQFFGPGTRLTVL.

The chain is built from TRBV15 and TRBJ1-1; D possibly corresponds to TRBD1 (6 bases). Germline-derived CDR1 and CDR2 are LNHNV and YYDKDF (reference sequence). Trimming removed 1 base at V and 4 bases at J, with 10 bases between. This CDR3 contains 14 residues. The CDR3 here is CATSRGGGGTEAFF. CDR3 nucleotides: TGTGCCACCAGCAGAGGGGGAGGGGGCACTGAAGCTTTCTTT.

V gene TRBV5-6 combines with J gene TRBJ2-1; a possible D gene is TRBD1 (6 bases). CDR3 length: 15 amino acids. Per germline, CDR1 SGHDT and CDR2 YYEEEE. V was pared by 4 bases and J by 3 bases, with 14 bases between. The CDR3 protein is CASSHYRESYNEQFF. The CDR3 DNA follows: TGTGCCAGCAGCCATTACAGGGAGAGCTACAATGAGCAGTTCTTC.

The CDR3 is CAWSVGGSYEQYF. CDR3 nucleotide sequence: TGTGCCTGGAGTGTAGGGGGCTCCTACGAGCAGTACTTC. This chain connects TRBV30 to TRBJ2-7, with TRBD1 as a possible D gene (6 bases). The ends were cut back, 0 bases at V and 0 bases at J, with 6 bases in the middle. Looked up from germline, CDR1 is GTSNPN and CDR2 is SVGIG (reference sequence). This CDR3 is built from 13 residues. Looking up the rest from reference TRBV30 and TRBJ2-7 gives the full variable domain: SQTIHQWPATLVQPVGSPLSLECTVEGTSNPNLYWYRQAAGRGLQLLFYSVGIGQISSEVPQNLSASRPQDRQFILSSKKLLLSDSGFYLCAWSVGGSYEQYFGPGTRLTVT.